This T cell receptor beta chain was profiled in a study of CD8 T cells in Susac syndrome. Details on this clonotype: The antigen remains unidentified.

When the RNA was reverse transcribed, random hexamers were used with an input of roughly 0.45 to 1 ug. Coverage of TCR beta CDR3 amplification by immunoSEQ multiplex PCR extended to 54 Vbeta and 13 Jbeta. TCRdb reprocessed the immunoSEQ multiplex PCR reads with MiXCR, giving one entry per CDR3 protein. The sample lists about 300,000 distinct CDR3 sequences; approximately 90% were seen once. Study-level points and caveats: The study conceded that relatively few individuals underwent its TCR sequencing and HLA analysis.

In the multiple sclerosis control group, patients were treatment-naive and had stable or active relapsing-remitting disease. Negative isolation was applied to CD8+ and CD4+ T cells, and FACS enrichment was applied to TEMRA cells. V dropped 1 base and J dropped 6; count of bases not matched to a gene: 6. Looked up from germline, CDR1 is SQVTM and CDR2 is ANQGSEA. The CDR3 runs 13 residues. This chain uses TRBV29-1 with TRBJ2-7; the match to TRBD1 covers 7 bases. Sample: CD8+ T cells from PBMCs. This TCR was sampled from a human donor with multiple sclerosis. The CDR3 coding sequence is TGCAGCGTTGAAGGGGGGACAGTAGGCGAGCAGTACTTC. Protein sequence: CSVEGGTVGEQYF.